The rows below give T cell receptor beta chains drawn from one sample of a study of memory CD4+ T cells and cytomegalovirus serostatus. Sequenced by immunoSEQ multiplex PCR; TCRdb stores in-frame clones only, minus some. The data contain 85,000 to 100,000 clones, 75% to 90% of them singletons. The sequenced sample was memory CD4+ T cells from blood. These receptors were collected from an adult in good health and CMV-seropositive. Each CDR3 is given with its conserved first and last residue. The D gene is left open where the match is weak. For some rows the clone size is stated as once, few or many, or as a class when expanded; others skip it.

abundance: NA
j_gene: TRBJ1-4
d_gene: NA
v_gene: TRBV6-5
CDR3nt: TGTGCCAGCAGACGCGGCAGCGGAGGTGAAAAACTGTTTTTT
CDR3aa: CASRRGSGGEKLFF

abundance: once
j_gene: TRBJ2-7
d_gene: NA
v_gene: TRBV5-4
CDR3nt: TGTGCCAGCAGCTTGGTTCTTTCGGGAGACCCCTACGAGCAGTACTTC
CDR3aa: CASSLVLSGDPYEQYF

abundance: NA
j_gene: TRBJ1-4
d_gene: NA
v_gene: TRBV10-1
CDR3nt: TGCGCCAGCAGTGAGTCGCGAGGCGGGCGGATAAATGAAAAACTGTTTTTT
CDR3aa: CASSESRGGRINEKLFF

abundance: NA
j_gene: TRBJ2-5
d_gene: NA
v_gene: TRBV7-3
CDR3nt: TGTGCCAGCAGCCCCGGAGGATGGGAGACCCAGTACTTC
CDR3aa: CASSPGGWETQYF

abundance: NA
j_gene: TRBJ2-7
d_gene: TRBD1
v_gene: TRBV10-3
CDR3nt: TGTGCCATCAGTGAAACGGGACAGGGGAAGCAAGAGCAGTACTTC
CDR3aa: CAISETGQGKQEQYF

abundance: NA
j_gene: TRBJ2-7
d_gene: NA
v_gene: TRBV7-2
CDR3nt: TGTGCCAGCAGCCCCTACGGAAAGGTGCACGAGCAGTACTTC
CDR3aa: CASSPYGKVHEQYF

abundance: NA
j_gene: TRBJ2-2
d_gene: NA
v_gene: TRBV18
CDR3nt: TGTGCCAGCTCACCGACCAGGGTTGACACCGGGGAGCTGTTTTTT
CDR3aa: CASSPTRVDTGELFF

abundance: NA
j_gene: TRBJ2-3
d_gene: NA
v_gene: TRBV13
CDR3nt: TGTGCCAGCAGCTTAGGCCTCCGGGCAGATACGCAGTATTTT
CDR3aa: CASSLGLRADTQYF

abundance: NA
j_gene: TRBJ1-1
d_gene: NA
v_gene: TRBV7-3
CDR3nt: TGTGCCAGCAGCCGCTCCTCAGGGATGAACACTGAAGCTTTCTTT
CDR3aa: CASSRSSGMNTEAFF

abundance: NA
j_gene: TRBJ2-3
d_gene: NA
v_gene: TRBV7-3
CDR3nt: TGTGCCAGCAGCTTAACAGTTGGGCCTCCCGAGGCCACAGATACGCAGTATTTT
CDR3aa: CASSLTVGPPEATDTQYF

abundance: NA
j_gene: TRBJ2-2
d_gene: NA
v_gene: TRBV28
CDR3nt: TGTGCCAGCAGTTTAGGCGTATGGGGGAAGAGGGTGTCCGCCGGGGAGCTGTTTTTT
CDR3aa: CASSLGVWGKRVSAGELFF

abundance: NA
j_gene: TRBJ1-5
d_gene: TRBD1
v_gene: TRBV27
CDR3nt: TGTGCCAGCAGTTCTGGGGGACAGGCCTATCAGCCCCAGCATTTT
CDR3aa: CASSSGGQAYQPQHF

abundance: NA
j_gene: TRBJ2-7
d_gene: TRBD2
v_gene: TRBV18
CDR3nt: TGTGCCAGCTCACCGCTCGGGACTAGCGGGAGCTACGAGCAGTACTTC
CDR3aa: CASSPLGTSGSYEQYF

abundance: NA
j_gene: TRBJ2-5
d_gene: NA
v_gene: TRBV27
CDR3nt: TGTGCCAGCAGTTCCCAACAGGGAGAGACCCAGTACTTC
CDR3aa: CASSSQQGETQYF

abundance: once
j_gene: TRBJ2-3
d_gene: TRBD2
v_gene: TRBV5-1
CDR3nt: TGCGCCAGCAGCTCGTCTCCGGGAGGGCTCGGAGATACGCAGTATTTT
CDR3aa: CASSSSPGGLGDTQYF

abundance: NA
j_gene: TRBJ2-2
d_gene: NA
v_gene: TRBV28
CDR3nt: TGTGCCAGCAGCTCAGGACAGCTGAACACCGGGGAGCTGTTTTTT
CDR3aa: CASSSGQLNTGELFF

abundance: NA
j_gene: TRBJ2-5
d_gene: TRBD2
v_gene: TRBV7-7
CDR3nt: TGTGCTAGCAGCCCAAGGGTCGCGGGAGCTGGAGAGACCCAGTACTTC
CDR3aa: CASSPRVAGAGETQYF

abundance: NA
j_gene: TRBJ2-7
d_gene: TRBD2
v_gene: TRBV27
CDR3nt: TGTGCCAGCAGTGGGACTAGCGGGAGATCCTACGAGCAGTACTTC
CDR3aa: CASSGTSGRSYEQYF

abundance: NA
j_gene: TRBJ1-4
d_gene: NA
v_gene: TRBV18
CDR3nt: TGTGCCAGCTCACCTAAATCCCAGGGAGGGGCGGAAAAACTGTTTTTT
CDR3aa: CASSPKSQGGAEKLFF

abundance: NA
j_gene: TRBJ2-7
d_gene: TRBD2
v_gene: TRBV6-6
CDR3nt: TGTGCCAGCAGTCGACTAGCGGGCCCCTCCTACGAGCAGTACTTC
CDR3aa: CASSRLAGPSYEQYF

abundance: NA
j_gene: TRBJ2-2
d_gene: NA
v_gene: TRBV7-9
CDR3nt: TGTGCCAGCAGCTTCTCCGGGAGTGGGGTTGCCGGGGAGCTGTTTTTT
CDR3aa: CASSFSGSGVAGELFF

abundance: few
j_gene: TRBJ2-3
d_gene: NA
v_gene: TRBV5-6
CDR3nt: TGTGCCAGCACCCGTTTGGCATCTGATACGCAGTATTTT
CDR3aa: CASTRLASDTQYF

abundance: NA
j_gene: TRBJ2-6
d_gene: NA
v_gene: TRBV14
CDR3nt: TGTGCCAGCAGCCAACGTGGGGGATCTGGGGCCAACGTCCTGACTTTC
CDR3aa: CASSQRGGSGANVLTF

abundance: NA
j_gene: TRBJ2-1
d_gene: NA
v_gene: TRBV11-2
CDR3nt: TGTGCCAGCAGCTTAATCTCCAATGAGCAGTTCTTC
CDR3aa: CASSLISNEQFF

abundance: NA
j_gene: TRBJ2-1
d_gene: NA
v_gene: TRBV7-8
CDR3nt: TGTGCCAGCAGCTGGCCCCGGATGAGCTCCTACAATGAGCAGTTCTTC
CDR3aa: CASSWPRMSSYNEQFF

abundance: NA
j_gene: TRBJ1-2
d_gene: TRBD1
v_gene: TRBV5-4
CDR3nt: TGTGCCAGCATACAGGGGCCAACTAACTATGGCTACACCTTC
CDR3aa: CASIQGPTNYGYTF

abundance: once
j_gene: TRBJ2-7
d_gene: TRBD1
v_gene: TRBV6-5
CDR3nt: TGTGCCAGCAGTTACAAACGCAGGGGGCAAGGCTACGAGCAGTACTTC
CDR3aa: CASSYKRRGQGYEQYF

abundance: once
j_gene: TRBJ2-7
d_gene: NA
v_gene: TRBV5-1
CDR3nt: TGCGCCAGCAGCCGAGGGTTTTTCTACGAGCAGTACTTC
CDR3aa: CASSRGFFYEQYF

abundance: NA
j_gene: TRBJ2-7
d_gene: NA
v_gene: TRBV25-1
CDR3nt: TGTGCCAGCAGTGAATATGCAGCAACCTACGAGCAGTACTTC
CDR3aa: CASSEYAATYEQYF

abundance: NA
j_gene: TRBJ2-5
d_gene: NA
v_gene: TRBV5-1
CDR3nt: TGCGCCAGCAGCTTGTCACAGATACAAGAGACCCAGTACTTC
CDR3aa: CASSLSQIQETQYF

abundance: once
j_gene: TRBJ1-3
d_gene: NA
v_gene: TRBV2
CDR3nt: TGTGCCAGCAGTGAGAGGGGAGACGGAAACACCATATATTTT
CDR3aa: CASSERGDGNTIYF

abundance: NA
j_gene: TRBJ2-1
d_gene: TRBD2
v_gene: TRBV7-2
CDR3nt: TGTGCCAGCAGCTTACAAGCGGGAGAGTTCTATGAGCAGTTCTTC
CDR3aa: CASSLQAGEFYEQFF

abundance: NA
j_gene: TRBJ2-1
d_gene: TRBD2
v_gene: TRBV5-4
CDR3nt: TGTGCCAGCAGCGTGGAGCGGGGCCCCTACAATGAGCAGTTCTTC
CDR3aa: CASSVERGPYNEQFF

abundance: NA
j_gene: TRBJ2-5
d_gene: TRBD1
v_gene: TRBV7-9
CDR3nt: TGTGCCAGCAGCTTACGGACAGGGGGGAAGCAAGAGACCCAGTACTTC
CDR3aa: CASSLRTGGKQETQYF

abundance: NA
j_gene: TRBJ2-7
d_gene: NA
v_gene: TRBV5-1
CDR3nt: TGCGCCAGCAGCTTGGGGTCTGTGACAGGCCTTTCCTACGAGCAGTACTTC
CDR3aa: CASSLGSVTGLSYEQYF

abundance: once
j_gene: TRBJ1-4
d_gene: NA
v_gene: TRBV28
CDR3nt: TGTGCCAGCACCTTGGGGGGCGCAGGGGAAAAACTGTTTTTT
CDR3aa: CASTLGGAGEKLFF

abundance: NA
j_gene: TRBJ2-3
d_gene: NA
v_gene: TRBV7-9
CDR3nt: TGTGCCAGCAGCTTAGCGAGACAGTTTCCTAGCACAGATACGCAGTATTTT
CDR3aa: CASSLARQFPSTDTQYF

abundance: NA
j_gene: TRBJ2-7
d_gene: NA
v_gene: TRBV9
CDR3nt: TGTGCCAGCAGCGTAGGGGGGGCCCTTGCCTACGAGCAGTACTTC
CDR3aa: CASSVGGALAYEQYF